This T cell receptor beta chain derives from a study of cytomegalovirus exposure and HLA in healthy donors. Study-wide points: Earlier results showed most TCR beta V segments being productive about 87% or about 30% of the time. In vitro confirmation showed three CMV-associated chains to be CMV antigen specific.

With respect to this clone: Its target is unknown. The junction departs from the called germline gene at one end, perhaps through a read error.

PCR primers comprised 60 Vbeta and 13 Jbeta primers. Sequencing was performed with immunoSEQ multiplex PCR; in TCRdb, only in-frame clones are kept and a portion is missing. The sample carries about 170,000 clones, more than 70% recorded once. Sequenced sample: PBMCs. This receptor was obtained from a woman aged 45 to 65 in good health and CMV-seropositive.

DNA of the CDR3: TGTTCCAGCAGCTTAACGGGATTACGGGACGAGCAGTACTTC. It encodes CSSSLTGLRDEQYF. The gene calls are TRBV7-9 and TRBJ2-7; tentative D call: TRBD2 (5 bases). Germline V gives CDR1 SEHNR, CDR2 FQNEAQ (reference sequence). The CDR3 covers 14 residues.